Below, 13 T cell receptor beta chains from the same sample are listed, as sequenced in a study of cytomegalovirus exposure and HLA in healthy donors. Primers included in the PCR were 60 Vbeta and 13 Jbeta primers. Assay used: immunoSEQ multiplex PCR; TCRdb lists only in-frame clones, some missing. The data contain approximately 210,000 clones, around 87% of them singletons. The sequencing input was PBMCs. Source of these receptors: a woman under 30 in good health and CMV-seronegative.

CDR3 coding DNA: TGTGCTAGTGGTGGGGGACCCAGACAGGGCTCAGGAACTGAAGCTTTCTTT. The encoded protein is CASGGGPRQGSGTEAFF. The genes are TRBV12-5 and TRBJ1-1; 7 bases align to TRBD1. CDR3 length: 17 residues. V dropped 5 bases and J dropped 5; count of bases not matched to a gene: 17. Germline assignment: CDR1 LGHNT and CDR2 FRNRAP.

The table lists this clone with a few counts. V usage is TRBV19 and J usage is TRBJ1-3; D gene unclear. This CDR3 is 14 amino acids long. CDR1 and CDR2 (germline): LNHDA, SQIVND (reference sequence). The germline V and J ends were trimmed by 5 bases and 1 base, with 9 bases remaining between them. CDR3 sequence: CASSEALSGNTIYF. CDR3 coding DNA: TGTGCCAGTAGTGAGGCCTTATCTGGAAACACCATATATTTT.

The chain links TRBV7-2 to TRBJ2-1; TRBD1 aligns across 9 bases. Per germline, CDR1 SGHTA and CDR2 FQGNSA. Unmatched junction bases numbered 11, after V lost 5 bases and J lost 3 bases. CDR3 length equals 17 residues. The CDR3 protein is CASSPAVTGGFYNEQFF. The CDR3 DNA is TGTGCCAGCAGCCCAGCAGTCACAGGGGGCTTCTACAATGAGCAGTTCTTC.

This rearrangement joins TRBV4-2 to TRBJ1-1; D possibly corresponds to TRBD1 (5 bases). V shed 4 bases and J shed 0 bases, with 24 bases lying between them. The CDR3 runs 19 residues. Germline V lookup: CDR1 LGHNA, CDR2 YNFKEQ. The CDR3 region is CASSLDRTPRTIMNTEAFF. The CDR3 DNA reads as TGTGCCAGCAGCCTCGATAGGACACCGCGTACCATAATGAACACTGAAGCTTTCTTT.

This clone was counted a single time. The chain links TRBV7-6 to TRBJ2-4; 9 nucleotides match TRBD1. V trimming: 5 bases; J trimming: 2 bases; junction bases outside the gene matches: 7. From germline, CDR1 is SGHVS and CDR2 FNYEAQ. This CDR3 has 16 amino acids. CDR3 amino acids: CASSPRTGATKNIQYF. DNA of the CDR3: TGTGCCAGCAGCCCGCGGACAGGGGCTACCAAAAACATTCAGTACTTC.

The rearrangement joins TRBV6-6 to TRBJ2-7; a weak D match, TRBD1 (5 bases). Per the germline V gene, CDR1 is MNHNY and CDR2 is SVGAGI (reference sequence). The germline V and J ends were trimmed by 5 bases and 0 bases, with 14 bases remaining between them. The CDR3 is 15 residues long. Written as DNA, the CDR3 is TGTGCCAGCAGTGACAAAGGACACCTCTCCTACGAGCAGTACTTC. Translated, it gives CASSDKGHLSYEQYF.

This clone was observed a single time. The chain employs TRBV6-5 and TRBJ2-5; perhaps TRBD2 as D (6 bases). Germline lookup yields CDR1 MNHEY and CDR2 SVGAGI. CDR3 size: 16 residues. The V gene lost 2 bases and the J gene lost 5 bases, with 18 bases spanning the gap. For the CDR3, the DNA is TGTGCCAGCAGTTACGCGGGACTCGGAGCCCGGGAGACCCAGTACTTC. As protein: CASSYAGLGARETQYF.

V gene TRBV5-1 combines with J gene TRBJ2-3; a weak D match, TRBD1 (6 bases). Germline V CDR1 and CDR2: SGHRS, YFSETQ. Between the trimmed V and J ends, which lost 0 bases and 0 bases, there was a span of 17 bases. CDR3 length equals 18 residues. CDR3 sequence (DNA): TGCGCCAGCAGCTTGGGAGGGGGATCCTTCCCTAGCACAGATACGCAGTATTTT. Translation gives CASSLGGGSFPSTDTQYF.

The J gene is TRBJ2-7, the V gene TRBV5-6; TRBD2 might be the D (5 bases). V dropped 0 bases and J dropped 5 bases, with 9 bases sitting between them. This CDR3 comprises 13 residues. Germline lookup yields CDR1 SGHDT and CDR2 YYEEEE. The CDR3 region has the DNA TGTGCCAGCAGCTTGGCCTCCGGGAACGAGCAGTACTTC. Translated, it gives CASSLASGNEQYF.

The V gene is TRBV30, the J gene TRBJ1-3; the match to TRBD1 covers 7 bases. V shed 3 bases, J shed 6 bases, and the junction held 5 bases outside the gene matches. The CDR3 runs 13 residues. Germline values: CDR1 GTSNPN, CDR2 SVGIG (reference sequence). Written as DNA, the CDR3 is TGTGCCTGGAGGGCGACAGGGATAAACACCATATATTTT. This gives the protein CAWRATGINTIYF. The full variable domain, rest sourced from reference TRBV30 and TRBJ1-3, is SQTIHQWPATLVQPVGSPLSLECTVEGTSNPNLYWYRQAAGRGLQLLFYSVGIGQISSEVPQNLSASRPQDRQFILSSKKLLLSDSGFYLCAWRATGINTIYFGEGSWLTVV.

The rearrangement links TRBV28 to TRBJ1-1; tentatively, D is TRBD1 (5 bases). The germline CDR1 and CDR2 sequences are MDHEN and SYDVKM. V lost 5 bases, J lost 3 bases, and 19 bases lay in between. This CDR3 has 16 residues. The CDR3 DNA reads TGTGCCAGCAGTCTTATTTCTGGGTCGGGGGACACTGAAGCTTTCTTT. Amino acids: CASSLISGSGDTEAFF.

The chain carries TRBV29-1 and TRBJ2-1; maybe TRBD2 (6 bases). V gave up 4 bases and J gave up 6 bases, with 13 bases separating them. Germline lookup yields CDR1 SQVTM and CDR2 ANQGSEA. The CDR3 loop spans 13 amino acids. CDR3: CSVGRQEGNEQFF. CDR3 nucleotide sequence: TGCAGCGTTGGCCGTCAGGAGGGCAATGAGCAGTTCTTC.

This chain connects TRBV28 to TRBJ1-1, with TRBD1 identical over 7 bases. The length of the CDR3 is 16 residues. Germline CDR1 reads MDHEN; CDR2 reads SYDVKM. With V trimmed by 3 bases and J by 6 bases, 13 bases remained unmatched. DNA of the CDR3: TGTGCCAGCAGTTTTCTCGGACACAGGGGAGAGGCTGAAGCTTTCTTT. It is translated as CASSFLGHRGEAEAFF.